The table lists the clone carrying this T cell receptor (beta chain) with many counts. Germline CDR1 SGHTA, CDR2 FQGNSA. This CDR3 has 15 residues. Trimming removed 4 bases from V and 4 bases from J; junction bases left unmatched: 5. This library used 300 to 500 ng RNA and molecular barcoded adaptors spanning alpha/delta and beta/gamma chains. TCRdb analysed the reads with MiXCR anew, one entry per CDR3 protein. The sample lists tens of thousands of distinct CDR3 sequences, 14% occurring once. Bone marrow was sampled from every patient at the time of active disease. The record originates from a study of read filtering for tumor transcriptome and immune sequencing. Study-level information: Mean patient age was about 66 years, range about 45 to 85; around 17 male, around 15 female.

The chain couples TRBV7-2 to TRBJ2-1, with 9 bases lining up with TRBD1. The TCR originated in a donor aged 40 or over with multiple myeloma. The sequencing input was a population of CD138-negative cells sorted from bone marrow. Here the CDR3 DNA reads TGTGCCAGCAGCTCCTACGGACAGGGGTACAATGAGCAGTTCTTC. Translated: CASSSYGQGYNEQFF.